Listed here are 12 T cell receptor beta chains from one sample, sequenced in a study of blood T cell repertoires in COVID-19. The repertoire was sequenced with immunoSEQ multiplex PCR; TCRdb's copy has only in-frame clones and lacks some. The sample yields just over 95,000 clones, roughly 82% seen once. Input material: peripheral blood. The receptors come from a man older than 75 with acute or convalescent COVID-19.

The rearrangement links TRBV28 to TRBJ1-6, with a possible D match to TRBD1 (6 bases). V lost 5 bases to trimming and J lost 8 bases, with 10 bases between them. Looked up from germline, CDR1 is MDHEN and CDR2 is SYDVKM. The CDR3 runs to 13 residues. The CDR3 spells CASSPPGDSPLHF. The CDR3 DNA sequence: TGTGCCAGCAGTCCTCCAGGGGATTCACCCCTCCACTTT. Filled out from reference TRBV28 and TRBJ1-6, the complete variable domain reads DVKVTQSSRYLVKRTGEKVFLECVQDMDHENMFWYRQDPGLGLRLIYFSYDVKMKEKGDIPEGYSVSREKKERFSLILESASTNQTSMYLCASSPPGDSPLHFGNGTRLTVT.

CDR3 nucleotide sequence: TGTGCCAGCAGCCCAGGGGCGGGGGGGCCAGATACGCAGTATTTT. This translates into CASSPGAGGPDTQYF. The chain uses TRBV7-8 and TRBJ2-3, with 9 bases fitting TRBD2. Per the germline V gene, CDR1 is SGHVS and CDR2 is FQNEAQ. Losses at the gene ends were 5 bases for V and 4 bases for J; bases not matched to a gene: 7. This CDR3 spans 15 amino acids.

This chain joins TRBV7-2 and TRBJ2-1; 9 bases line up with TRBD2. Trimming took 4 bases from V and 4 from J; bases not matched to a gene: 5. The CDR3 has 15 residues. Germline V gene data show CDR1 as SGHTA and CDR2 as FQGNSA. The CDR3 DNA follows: TGTGCCAGCAGCTCACTAGCGGGTGTGTACAATGAGCAGTTCTTC. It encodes CASSSLAGVYNEQFF.

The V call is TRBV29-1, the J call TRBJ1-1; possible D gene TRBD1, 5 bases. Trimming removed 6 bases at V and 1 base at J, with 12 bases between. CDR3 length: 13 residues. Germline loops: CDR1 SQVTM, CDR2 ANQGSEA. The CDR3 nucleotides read TGCAGCGTGGGAAGGGACTCGAACACTGAAGCTTTCTTT. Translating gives CSVGRDSNTEAFF. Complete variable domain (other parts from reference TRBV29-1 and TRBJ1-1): SAVISQKPSRDICQRGTSLTIQCQVDSQVTMMFWYRQQPGQSLTLIATANQGSEATYESGFVIDKFPISRPNLTFSTLTVSNMSPEDSSIYLCSVGRDSNTEAFFGQGTRLTVV.

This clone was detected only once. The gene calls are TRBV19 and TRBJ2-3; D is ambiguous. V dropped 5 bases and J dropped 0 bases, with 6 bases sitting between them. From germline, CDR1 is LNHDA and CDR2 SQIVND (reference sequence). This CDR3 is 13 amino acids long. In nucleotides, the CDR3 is TGTGCCAGTAGTCTGGGCAGCACAGATACGCAGTATTTT. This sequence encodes CASSLGSTDTQYF.

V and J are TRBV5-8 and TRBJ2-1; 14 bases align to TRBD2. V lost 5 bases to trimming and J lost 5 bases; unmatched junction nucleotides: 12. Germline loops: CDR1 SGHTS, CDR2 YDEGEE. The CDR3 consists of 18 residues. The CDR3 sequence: CASSDGTSGSLGNNEQFF. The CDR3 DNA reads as TGTGCCAGCAGTGATGGGACTAGCGGGAGTTTGGGTAACAATGAGCAGTTCTTC.

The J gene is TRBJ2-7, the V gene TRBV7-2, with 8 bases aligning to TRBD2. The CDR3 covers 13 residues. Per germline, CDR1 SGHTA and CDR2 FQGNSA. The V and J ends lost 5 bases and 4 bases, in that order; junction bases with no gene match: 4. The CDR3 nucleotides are TGTGCCAGCAGCGTAAGCGGGGGATACGAGCAGTACTTC. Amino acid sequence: CASSVSGGYEQYF.

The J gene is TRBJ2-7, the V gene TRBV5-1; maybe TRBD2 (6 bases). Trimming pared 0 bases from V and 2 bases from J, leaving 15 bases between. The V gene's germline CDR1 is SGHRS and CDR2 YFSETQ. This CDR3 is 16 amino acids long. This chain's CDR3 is CASSLDRGNLAYEQYF. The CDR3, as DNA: TGCGCCAGCAGCTTGGATCGCGGGAATTTGGCCTACGAGCAGTACTTC.

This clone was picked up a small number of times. CDR3 sequence: CASSGTSNQPQHF. CDR3 nucleotides: TGCGCCAGCAGTGGGACAAGCAATCAGCCCCAGCATTTT. V gene TRBV10-1 combines with J gene TRBJ1-5; possibly TRBD1 for D (5 bases). V was trimmed by 4 bases and J by 1 base, leaving 5 bases between them. This CDR3 has 13 residues. Germline V gene data show CDR1 as WNHNN and CDR2 as SYGVQD (reference sequence).

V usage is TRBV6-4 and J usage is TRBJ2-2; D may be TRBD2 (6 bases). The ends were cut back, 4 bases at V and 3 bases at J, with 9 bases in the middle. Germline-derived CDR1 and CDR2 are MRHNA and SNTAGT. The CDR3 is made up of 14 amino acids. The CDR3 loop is CASSVEGYTGELFF. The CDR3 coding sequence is TGTGCCAGCAGTGTGGAGGGGTACACCGGGGAGCTGTTTTTT.

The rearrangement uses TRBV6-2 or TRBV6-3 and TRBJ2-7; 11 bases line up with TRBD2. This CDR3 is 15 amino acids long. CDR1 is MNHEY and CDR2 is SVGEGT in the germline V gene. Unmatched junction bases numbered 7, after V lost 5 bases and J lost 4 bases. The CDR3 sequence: CASSAAGTSGYEQYF. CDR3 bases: TGTGCCAGCAGTGCGGCCGGGACTAGCGGTTACGAGCAGTACTTC.

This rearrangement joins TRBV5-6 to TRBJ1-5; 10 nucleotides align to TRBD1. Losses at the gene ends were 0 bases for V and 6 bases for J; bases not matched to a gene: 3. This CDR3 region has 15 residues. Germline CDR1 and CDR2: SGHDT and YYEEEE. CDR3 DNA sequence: TGTGCCAGCAGCTTGGCGGGGACAGGGGCTCAGCCCCAGCATTTT. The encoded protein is CASSLAGTGAQPQHF.